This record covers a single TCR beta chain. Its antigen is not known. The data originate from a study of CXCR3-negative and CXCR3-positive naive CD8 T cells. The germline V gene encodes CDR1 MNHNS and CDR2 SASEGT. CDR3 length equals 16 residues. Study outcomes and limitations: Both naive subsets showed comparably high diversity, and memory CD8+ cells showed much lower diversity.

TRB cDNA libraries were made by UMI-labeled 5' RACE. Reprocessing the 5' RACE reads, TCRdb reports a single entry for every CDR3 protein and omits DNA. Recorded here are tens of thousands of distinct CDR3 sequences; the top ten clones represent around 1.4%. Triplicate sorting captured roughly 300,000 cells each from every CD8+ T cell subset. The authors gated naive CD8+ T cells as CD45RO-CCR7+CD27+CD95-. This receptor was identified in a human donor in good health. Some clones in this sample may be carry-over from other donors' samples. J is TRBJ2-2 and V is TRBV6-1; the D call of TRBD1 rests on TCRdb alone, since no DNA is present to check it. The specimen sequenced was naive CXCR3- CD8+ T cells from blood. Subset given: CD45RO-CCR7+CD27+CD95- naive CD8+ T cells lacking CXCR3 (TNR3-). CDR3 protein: CASSVLRTGDTGELFF.